This is a list of T cell receptor beta chains from one sample in a study of response to subunit inactivated influenza vaccine. One entry per CDR3 protein results from TCRdb running MiXCR on the RT-PCR reads. This sample yields a few hundred thousand distinct CDR3 sequences, of which 10% to 11% are seen a single time; 9.5% to 15% belongs to the top ten. The specimen comprised PBMCs from blood, sampled roughly 46 days after vaccination. These TCRs come from a middle-aged man who received an inactivated influenza vaccine. CDR3s include the opening cysteine and the closing phenylalanine or tryptophan. The D gene is left open where the match is weak. Clone sizes are given selectively: once, few, many, or a class where the clone is expanded.

v_call	j_call	clone_size	d_call	cdr3_nt	cdr3_aa
TRBV5-1	TRBJ2-6	few	TRBD1	TGCGCCAGCAGCTCGGGACAGGGTATGTCTGGGGCCAACGTCCTGACTTTC	CASSSGQGMSGANVLTF
TRBV12-3/TRBV12-4	TRBJ2-3	many	NA	TGTGCCAGCAGGGCGGTGGCGCACACAGATACGCAGTATTTT	CASRAVAHTDTQYF
TRBV4-2	TRBJ2-7	NA	TRBD1	TGTGCCAGCAGCCAACCTCCGGGACAGAGTACATACGAGCAGTACTTC	CASSQPPGQSTYEQYF
TRBV5-1	TRBJ2-2	few	TRBD2	TGCGCCAGCAGATCGGGACTAGCGGGGAGCGGGGAGCTGTTTTTT	CASRSGLAGSGELFF
TRBV19	TRBJ2-7	few	TRBD2	TGTGCCAGTAGTACCCAGACTAGCTTCGACGAGCAGTACTTC	CASSTQTSFDEQYF
TRBV29-1	TRBJ2-2	few	NA	TGCAGCGTTGTCCAGAGCCGGACCGGGGAGCTGTTTTTT	CSVVQSRTGELFF
TRBV12-3/TRBV12-4	TRBJ2-7	NA	NA	TGTGCCAGCAGTTTAAAACTGGACGCCTACGAGCAGTACTTC	CASSLKLDAYEQYF
TRBV28	TRBJ1-2	few	NA	TGTGCCAGCACCTCGCGGCGGGTGGGGAACTATGGCTACACCTTC	CASTSRRVGNYGYTF
TRBV27	TRBJ2-3	few	NA	TGTGCCAGCAAAGCGGAGAATAAGAAGGATACGCAGTATTTT	CASKAENKKDTQYF
TRBV12-3/TRBV12-4	TRBJ1-6	NA	NA	TGTGCCAGCAGTTCCGGGGACGCAGGCAATTCACCCCTCCACTTT	CASSSGDAGNSPLHF
TRBV6-1	TRBJ2-7	few	NA	TGTGCCAGCACCCCCGCGGACCCCGTCTCCTACGAGCAGTACTTC	CASTPADPVSYEQYF
TRBV6-2/TRBV6-3	TRBJ2-1	NA	NA	TGTGCCAGCAAGAGTTACGGCAATGAGCAGTTCTTC	CASKSYGNEQFF
TRBV6-1	TRBJ2-5	NA	TRBD2	TGTGCCCTAGGGAGGGTACAAGAGACCCAGTACTTC	CALGRVQETQYF
TRBV4-2	TRBJ2-2	many	NA	TGTGCCAGCAGCCAAGTGAGGGCAGGCCGGGACGGGGAGCTGTTTTTT	CASSQVRAGRDGELFF
TRBV7-2	TRBJ2-5	NA	NA	TGTGCCAGCAGCTTGGCGGTGCTACAAGAGACCCAGTACTTC	CASSLAVLQETQYF
TRBV6-1	TRBJ1-5	few	TRBD1	TGTGCCAGCACTAGGGACAGGGAGGATCAGCCCCAGCATTTT	CASTRDREDQPQHF
TRBV29-1	TRBJ2-1	many	NA	TGCAGCGTTGAAGAAGGTTGGGAGGACCCGTACAATGAGCAGTTCTTC	CSVEEGWEDPYNEQFF
TRBV5-6	TRBJ2-7	many	NA	TGTGCCAGCAGCCTGAATAGGGGAGTCACCCTCTACGAGCAGTACTTC	CASSLNRGVTLYEQYF
TRBV7-9	TRBJ2-7	NA	NA	TGTGCCAGCAGCGTGGATCGTGGGCTCTACGAGCAGTACTTC	CASSVDRGLYEQYF
TRBV20-1	TRBJ2-5	many	NA	TGCAGTGCTAGAGATATACGTCAAGAGACCCAGTACTTC	CSARDIRQETQYF
TRBV7-9	TRBJ1-2	NA	TRBD1	TGTGCCAGCAGCTTAGGGGCCTTAAGGACAGGGCAAGGCTACACCTTC	CASSLGALRTGQGYTF
TRBV7-2	TRBJ1-2	few	NA	TGTGCCAGCAGCTCCCAGGGGCGCAACTATGGCTACACCTTC	CASSSQGRNYGYTF
TRBV6-1	TRBJ2-2	many	NA	TGTGCCAGCAGGGACGGACCGAACACCGGGGAGCTGTTTTTT	CASRDGPNTGELFF
TRBV6-6	TRBJ2-7	NA	NA	TGTGCCAGCAGGGGGACGAGTTTAGTCGAGCAGTACTTC	CASRGTSLVEQYF
TRBV20-1	TRBJ2-1	many	NA	TGCAGTGCTAGAGTGGGACTGGTCAATGAGCAGTTCTTC	CSARVGLVNEQFF
TRBV6-2/TRBV6-3	TRBJ2-3	few	NA	TGTGCCAGCAGTTACTCGAGTGCGAGCACAGATACGCAGTATTTT	CASSYSSASTDTQYF
TRBV6-2/TRBV6-3	TRBJ1-6	NA	NA	TGTGCCAGCAGTCAACGAGGGACTCGGGGCTTTAATTCACCCCTCCACTTT	CASSQRGTRGFNSPLHF
TRBV6-1	TRBJ2-1	NA	TRBD2	TGTGCCAGCAGAAAACTAGCGGGGGGCGTCTACAATGAGCAGTTCTTC	CASRKLAGGVYNEQFF
TRBV7-9	TRBJ1-1	NA	NA	TGTGCCAGCAGCTTAGGGGGGGAAACAAATGAAGCTTTCTTT	CASSLGGETNEAFF